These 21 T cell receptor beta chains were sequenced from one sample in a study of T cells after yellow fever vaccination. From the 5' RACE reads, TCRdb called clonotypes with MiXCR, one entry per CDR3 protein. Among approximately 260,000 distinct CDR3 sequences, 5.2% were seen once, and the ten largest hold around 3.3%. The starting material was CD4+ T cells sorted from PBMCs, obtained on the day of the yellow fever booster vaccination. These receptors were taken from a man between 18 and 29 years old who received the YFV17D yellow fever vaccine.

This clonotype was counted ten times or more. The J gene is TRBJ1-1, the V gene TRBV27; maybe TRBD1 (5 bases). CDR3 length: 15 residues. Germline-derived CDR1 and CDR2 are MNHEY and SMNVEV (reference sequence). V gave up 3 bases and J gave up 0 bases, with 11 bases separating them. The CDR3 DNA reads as TGTGCCAGCAGTTTTGCTGGGGCTATGAACACTGAAGCTTTCTTT. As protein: CASSFAGAMNTEAFF.

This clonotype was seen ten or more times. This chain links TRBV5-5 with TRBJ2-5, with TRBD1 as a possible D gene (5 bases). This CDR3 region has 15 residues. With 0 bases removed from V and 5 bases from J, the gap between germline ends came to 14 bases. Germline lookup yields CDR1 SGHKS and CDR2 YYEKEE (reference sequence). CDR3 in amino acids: CASSLAAAQVETQYF. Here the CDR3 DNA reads TGTGCCAGCAGCTTGGCGGCAGCACAGGTCGAGACCCAGTACTTC.

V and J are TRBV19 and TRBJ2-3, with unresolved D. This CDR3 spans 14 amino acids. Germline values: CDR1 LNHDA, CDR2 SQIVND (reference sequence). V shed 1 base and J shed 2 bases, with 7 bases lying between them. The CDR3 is CASSIGHLTDTQYF. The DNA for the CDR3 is TGTGCCAGTAGTATAGGACATCTCACAGATACGCAGTATTTT.

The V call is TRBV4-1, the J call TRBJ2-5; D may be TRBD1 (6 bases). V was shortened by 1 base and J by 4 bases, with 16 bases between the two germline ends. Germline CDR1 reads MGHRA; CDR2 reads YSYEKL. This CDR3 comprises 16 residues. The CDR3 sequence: CASSQVWDNIGETQYF. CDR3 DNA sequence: TGCGCCAGCAGCCAAGTGTGGGACAACATTGGAGAGACCCAGTACTTC.

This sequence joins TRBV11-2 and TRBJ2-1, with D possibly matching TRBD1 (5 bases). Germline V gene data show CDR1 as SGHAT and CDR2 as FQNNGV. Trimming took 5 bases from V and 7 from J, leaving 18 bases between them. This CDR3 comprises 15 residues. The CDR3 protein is CASSPTAQGGNEQFF. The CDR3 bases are TGTGCCAGCAGCCCGACCGCCCAGGGTGGAAATGAGCAGTTCTTC.

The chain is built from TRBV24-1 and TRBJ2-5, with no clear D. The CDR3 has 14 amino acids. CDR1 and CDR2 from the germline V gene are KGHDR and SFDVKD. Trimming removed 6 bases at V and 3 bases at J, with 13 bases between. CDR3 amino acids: CATSNQSVEETQYF. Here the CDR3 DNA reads TGTGCCACCAGTAATCAGTCAGTGGAAGAGACCCAGTACTTC.

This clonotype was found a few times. The CDR3 bases are TGTGCCAGCAGCCAAGGGTTTAAGGGACTAGCGGGGCTAGCCAAAAACATTCAGTACTTC. Encoded protein: CASSQGFKGLAGLAKNIQYF. V usage is TRBV4-2 and J usage is TRBJ2-4; 13 positions agree with TRBD2. There are 20 residues in the CDR3. The germline CDR1 and CDR2 sequences are LGHNA and YNFKEQ. V lost 1 base and J lost 0; bases outside the gene matches: 9.

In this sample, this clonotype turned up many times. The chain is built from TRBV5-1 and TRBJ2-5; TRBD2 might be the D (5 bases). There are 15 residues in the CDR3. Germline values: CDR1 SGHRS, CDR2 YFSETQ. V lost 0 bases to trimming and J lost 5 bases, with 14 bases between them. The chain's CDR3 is CASSLALDWSETQYF. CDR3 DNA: TGCGCCAGCAGCTTGGCTTTGGACTGGTCGGAGACCCAGTACTTC.

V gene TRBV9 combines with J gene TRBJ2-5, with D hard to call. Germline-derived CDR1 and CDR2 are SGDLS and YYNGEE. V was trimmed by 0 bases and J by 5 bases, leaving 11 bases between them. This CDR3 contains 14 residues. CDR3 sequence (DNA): TGTGCCAGCAGCGTAGGCTTCAACGGGGAGACCCAGTACTTC. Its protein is CASSVGFNGETQYF.

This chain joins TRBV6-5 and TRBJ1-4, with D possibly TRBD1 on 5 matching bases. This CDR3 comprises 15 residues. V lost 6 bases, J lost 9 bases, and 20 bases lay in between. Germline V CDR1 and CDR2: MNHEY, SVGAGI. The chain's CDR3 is CASRGTGEDPKKLFF. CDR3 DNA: TGTGCCAGCAGAGGAACAGGCGAGGATCCAAAAAAACTGTTTTTT.

The CDR3 here is CASIQSQNYGYTF. CDR3 in DNA: TGTGCCAGCATCCAGTCACAAAACTATGGCTACACCTTC. This chain joins TRBV2 and TRBJ1-2, with D uncertain. The CDR3 loop spans 13 amino acids. The germline CDR1 and CDR2 sequences are SNHLY and FYNNEI. V was clipped by 7 bases and J by 2 bases, with 11 bases between them.

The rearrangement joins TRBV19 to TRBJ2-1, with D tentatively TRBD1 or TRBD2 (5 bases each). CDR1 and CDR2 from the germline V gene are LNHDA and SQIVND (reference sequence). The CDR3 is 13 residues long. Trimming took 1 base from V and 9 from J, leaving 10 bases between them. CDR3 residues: CASSIGVGGEQFF. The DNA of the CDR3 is TGTGCCAGTAGTATAGGAGTTGGGGGTGAGCAGTTCTTC.

CDR3 DNA: TGCGCCAGCAGCTTCGGGATTTCCTCCTCTGGGGCCAACGTCCTGACTTTC. Its protein product is CASSFGISSSGANVLTF. The rearrangement links TRBV5-1 to TRBJ2-6; D might be TRBD2 (5 bases). V was pared by 2 bases and J by 0 bases, with 12 bases between. The CDR3 sequence is 17 residues long. From germline, CDR1 is SGHRS and CDR2 YFSETQ.

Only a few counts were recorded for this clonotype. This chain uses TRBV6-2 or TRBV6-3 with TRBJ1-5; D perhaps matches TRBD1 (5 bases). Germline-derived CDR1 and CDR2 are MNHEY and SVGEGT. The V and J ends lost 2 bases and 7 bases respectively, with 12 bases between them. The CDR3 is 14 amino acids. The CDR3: CASSYVRDGQPQHF. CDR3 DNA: TGTGCCAGCAGTTACGTCAGGGATGGACAGCCCCAGCATTTT.

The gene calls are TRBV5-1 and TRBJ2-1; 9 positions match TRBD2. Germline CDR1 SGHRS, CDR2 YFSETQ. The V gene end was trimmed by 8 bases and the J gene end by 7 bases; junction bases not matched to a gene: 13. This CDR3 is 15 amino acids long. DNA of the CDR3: TGCGCCAGTATGCGGCGGGGGGGCTCGGAAAATGAGCAGTTCTTC. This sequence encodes CASMRRGGSENEQFF.

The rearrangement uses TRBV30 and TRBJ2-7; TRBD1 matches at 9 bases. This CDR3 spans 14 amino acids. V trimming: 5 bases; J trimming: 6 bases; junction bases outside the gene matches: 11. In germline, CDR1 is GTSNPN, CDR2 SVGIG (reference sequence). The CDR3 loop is CAWGQGRALPEQYF. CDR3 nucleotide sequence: TGTGCCTGGGGACAGGGGCGCGCTCTCCCCGAGCAGTACTTC. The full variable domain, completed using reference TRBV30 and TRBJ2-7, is SQTIHQWPATLVQPVGSPLSLECTVEGTSNPNLYWYRQAAGRGLQLLFYSVGIGQISSEVPQNLSASRPQDRQFILSSKKLLLSDSGFYLCAWGQGRALPEQYFGPGTRLTVT.

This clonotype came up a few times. CDR3 protein: CASTADRGRGFF. The CDR3 coding sequence is TGTGCCAGCACCGCGGACAGGGGGCGGGGGTTCTTC. The rearrangement joins TRBV2 to TRBJ2-1; 11 bases are a match to TRBD1. The germline CDR1 and CDR2 sequences are SNHLY and FYNNEI. This CDR3 is 12 amino acids long. V dropped 7 bases and J dropped 15; count of bases not matched to a gene: 8.

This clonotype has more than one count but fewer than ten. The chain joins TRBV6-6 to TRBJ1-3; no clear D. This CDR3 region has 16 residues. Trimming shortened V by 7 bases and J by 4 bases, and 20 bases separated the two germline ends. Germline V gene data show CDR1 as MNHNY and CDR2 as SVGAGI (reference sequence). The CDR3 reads CASNSPSGLLGNTIYF. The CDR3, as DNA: TGTGCCAGCAACTCCCCTTCCGGGCTCTTAGGAAACACCATATATTTT.

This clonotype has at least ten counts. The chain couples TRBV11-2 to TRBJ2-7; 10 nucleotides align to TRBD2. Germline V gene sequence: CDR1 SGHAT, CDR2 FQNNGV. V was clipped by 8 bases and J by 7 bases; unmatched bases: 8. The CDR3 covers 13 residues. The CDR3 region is CASGSGLALEQYV. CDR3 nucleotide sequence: TGTGCCAGCGGTTCGGGACTAGCGTTAGAGCAGTACGTC.

The CDR3 DNA is TGTGCCAGCACCCCTAGCGGTAGCTCCTACAATGAGCAGTTCTTC. Its translation is CASTPSGSSYNEQFF. J is TRBJ2-1 and V is TRBV12-3 or TRBV12-4; 7 nucleotides match TRBD2. V was pared by 7 bases and J by 0 bases, with 6 bases of the junction left unmatched. The CDR3 covers 15 residues.

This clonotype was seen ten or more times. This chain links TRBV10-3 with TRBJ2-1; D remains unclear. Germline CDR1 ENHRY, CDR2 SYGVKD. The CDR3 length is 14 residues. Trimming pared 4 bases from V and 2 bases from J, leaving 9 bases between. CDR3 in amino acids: CAISVGITYNEQFF. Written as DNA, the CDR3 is TGTGCCATCAGTGTGGGGATCACCTACAATGAGCAGTTCTTC.